A selection of T cell receptor beta chains follows, all from one sample in a study of T cells in Graves' hyperthyroidism and ophthalmopathy. TCRdb re-called the multiplex PCR reads with MiXCR, one entry per CDR3 protein. The data contain under 450,000 distinct CDR3 sequences, approximately 14% of them singletons. Sequencing was performed on blood. Receptors were obtained from a woman aged 18 to 35 with Graves' hyperthyroidism. CDR3s include the opening cysteine and the closing phenylalanine or tryptophan. A D gene is named only where the DNA matches it firmly. Clone size is stated in some rows and not others, as once, few, many or a class when expanded.

CDR3 protein	CDR3 DNA	clone size	V gene	J gene	D gene
CVSRDKGRAGNTIYF	TGTGTCAGCAGAGACAAAGGCAGGGCTGGAAACACCATATATTTT	few	TRBV2	TRBJ1-3	NA
CSASRSQGLKGGYTF	TGCAGTGCTAGCCGATCTCAGGGTCTCAAAGGTGGCTACACCTTC	many	TRBV20-1	TRBJ1-2	NA
CASTRDEQYF	TGTGCCAGTACTAGGGACGAGCAGTACTTC	few	TRBV19	TRBJ2-7	NA
CSAETGVGDTEAFF	TGCAGTGCAGAGACAGGGGTGGGGGACACTGAAGCTTTCTTT	few	TRBV20-1	TRBJ1-1	TRBD1
CASSLRETGELFF	TGTGCCAGCAGTTTACGGGAAACCGGGGAGCTGTTTTTT	many	TRBV12-3/TRBV12-4	TRBJ2-2	NA
CAIRGRLDTQYF	TGTGCCATCAGAGGACGGCTAGATACGCAGTATTTT	few	TRBV10-3	TRBJ2-3	NA
CSGGANYEQYF	TGCAGTGGGGGGGCCAACTACGAGCAGTACTTC	few	TRBV20-1	TRBJ2-7	NA
CASSPAREGGYGYTF	TGTGCCAGCTCACCGGCGAGGGAGGGGGGCTATGGCTACACCTTC	few	TRBV6-1	TRBJ1-2	NA
CASRLDTNTYEQYF	TGTGCCAGCAGACTGGACACAAATACCTACGAGCAGTACTTC	many	TRBV2	TRBJ2-7	NA
CATQFPSSFNEQFF	TGTGCCACGCAGTTCCCATCTAGTTTCAATGAGCAGTTCTTC	NA	TRBV28	TRBJ2-1	NA
CSASPSRGNYEQYF	TGCAGTGCTAGCCCCTCCCGGGGGAACTACGAGCAGTACTTC	many	TRBV20-1	TRBJ2-7	NA
CASRALISVTEAFF	TGTGCCAGCAGGGCCCTAATTTCGGTCACTGAAGCTTTCTTT	many	TRBV11-3	TRBJ1-1	NA
CASNREGVDTQYF	TGTGCCAGCAACCGGGAGGGGGTAGATACGCAGTATTTT	NA	TRBV5-4	TRBJ2-3	TRBD2
CSVELARTDTQYF	TGCAGCGTTGAACTAGCGCGCACAGATACGCAGTATTTT	few	TRBV29-1	TRBJ2-3	NA
CASSYSSSSGNTIYF	TGTGCCAGCAGTTACTCTTCCAGCTCTGGAAACACCATATATTTT	few	TRBV6-5	TRBJ1-3	NA